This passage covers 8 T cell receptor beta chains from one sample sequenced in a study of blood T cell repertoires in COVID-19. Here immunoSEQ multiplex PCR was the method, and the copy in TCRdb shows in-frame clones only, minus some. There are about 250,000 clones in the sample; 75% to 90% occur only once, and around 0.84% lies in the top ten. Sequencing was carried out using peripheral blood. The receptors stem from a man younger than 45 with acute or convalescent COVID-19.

CDR3 loop: CASSQTGVDGYTF. In DNA, the CDR3 is TGTGCCAGCAGCCAAACAGGGGTCGATGGCTACACCTTC. The chain uses TRBV5-4 and TRBJ1-2; 7 bases align to TRBD1. Germline V gene sequence: CDR1 SGHNT, CDR2 YYREEE (reference sequence). The CDR3 totals 13 residues. V shed 4 bases, J shed 6 bases, and the junction held 6 bases outside the gene matches.

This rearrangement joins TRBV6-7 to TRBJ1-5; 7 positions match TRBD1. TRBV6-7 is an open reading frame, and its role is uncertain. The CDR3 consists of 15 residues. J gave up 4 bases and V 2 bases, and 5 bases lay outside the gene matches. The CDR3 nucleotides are TGTGCCAGCAGTTACGTATGGACAGGTAATCAGCCCCAGCATTTT. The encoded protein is CASSYVWTGNQPQHF.

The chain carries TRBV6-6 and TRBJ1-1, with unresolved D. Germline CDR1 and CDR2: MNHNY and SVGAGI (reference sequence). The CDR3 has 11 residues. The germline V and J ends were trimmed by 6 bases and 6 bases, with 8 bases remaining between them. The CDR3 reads CASRSDPEAFF. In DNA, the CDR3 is TGTGCCAGCAGAAGCGATCCTGAAGCTTTCTTT.

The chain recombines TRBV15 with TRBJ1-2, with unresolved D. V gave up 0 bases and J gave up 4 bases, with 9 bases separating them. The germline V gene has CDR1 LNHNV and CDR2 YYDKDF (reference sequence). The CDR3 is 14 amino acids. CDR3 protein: CATSRDLAGYGYTF. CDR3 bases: TGTGCCACCAGCAGAGATCTAGCTGGCTATGGCTACACCTTC.

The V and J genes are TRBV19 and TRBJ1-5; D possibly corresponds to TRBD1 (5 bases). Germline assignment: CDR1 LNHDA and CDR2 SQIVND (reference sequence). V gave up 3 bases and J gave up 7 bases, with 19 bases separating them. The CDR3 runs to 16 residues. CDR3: CASSIWGRDRYQPQHF. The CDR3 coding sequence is TGTGCCAGTAGTATCTGGGGCAGGGATCGGTACCAGCCCCAGCATTTT.

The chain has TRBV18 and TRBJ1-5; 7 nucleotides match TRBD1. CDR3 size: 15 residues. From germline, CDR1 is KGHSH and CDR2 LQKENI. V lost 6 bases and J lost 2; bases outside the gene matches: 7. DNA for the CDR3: TGTGCCAGCTCGCTCGGGACAGTTGGCAATCAGCCCCAGCATTTT. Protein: CASSLGTVGNQPQHF.

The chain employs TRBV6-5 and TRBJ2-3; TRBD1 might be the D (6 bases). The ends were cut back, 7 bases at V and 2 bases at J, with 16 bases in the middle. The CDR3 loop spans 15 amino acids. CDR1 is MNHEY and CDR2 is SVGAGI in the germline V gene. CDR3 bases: TGTGCCAGCAAGAGCCCCAGGGACAACACAGATACGCAGTATTTT. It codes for CASKSPRDNTDTQYF.

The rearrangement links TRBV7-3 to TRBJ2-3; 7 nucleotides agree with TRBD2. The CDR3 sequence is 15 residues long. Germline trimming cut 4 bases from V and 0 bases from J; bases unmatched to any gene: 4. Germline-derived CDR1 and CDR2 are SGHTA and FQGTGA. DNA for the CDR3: TGTGCCAGCAGCTCCGGACTAGGAAGCACAGATACGCAGTATTTT. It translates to CASSSGLGSTDTQYF.